A single sample is the source of the 18 T cell receptor beta chains below, sequenced in a study of CD8 T cells in Susac syndrome. With random hexamers, reverse transcription was performed on about 0.5 to 1 ug of RNA. TCRdb redid the calling of the immunoSEQ multiplex PCR reads with MiXCR, one entry per CDR3 protein. The table has about 140,000 distinct CDR3 sequences, roughly 96% seen once; the top ten hold 0.11%. The material sequenced was CD4+ T cells from PBMCs. The receptor source for this set is a human donor with multiple sclerosis.

V usage is TRBV7-2 and J usage is TRBJ1-2, with unresolved D. V was pared by 5 bases and J by 4 bases, with 11 bases between. CDR1 is SGHTA, CDR2 FQGNSA, per germline. The CDR3 is made up of 13 amino acids. In DNA, the CDR3 is TGTGCCAGCAGCCCTCTCGAAGGCTATGGCTACACCTTC. Translation: CASSPLEGYGYTF.

The chain recombines TRBV7-9 with TRBJ1-6; the D gene is possibly TRBD1 (5 bases). CDR3 length equals 14 residues. Germline values: CDR1 SEHNR, CDR2 FQNEAQ (reference sequence). V lost 6 bases to trimming and J lost 7 bases, with 13 bases between them. CDR3 bases: TGTGCCAGCAGACAAGACAGTAGCAATTCACCCCTCCACTTT. As protein: CASRQDSSNSPLHF.

CDR3 sequence: CSVEDGTVRGETQYF. CDR3 coding DNA: TGCAGCGTTGAAGACGGGACAGTGAGGGGAGAGACCCAGTACTTC. The chain recombines TRBV29-1 with TRBJ2-5; 7 bases line up with TRBD1. Germline lookup yields CDR1 SQVTM and CDR2 ANQGSEA. The V segment lost 0 bases and the J segment 4 bases; nucleotides outside the gene matches: 8. The CDR3 has 15 residues.

This clonotype was seen just once. The chain couples TRBV29-1 to TRBJ2-1; D gene unclear. The ends were cut back, 4 bases at V and 13 bases at J, with 20 bases in the middle. The germline gives CDR1 SQVTM, CDR2 ANQGSEA. The CDR3 is 13 amino acids. The CDR3 region has the DNA TGCAGCGTTGTCCCCGGCGTGGCGGAAGAACAGTTCTTC. Translation gives CSVVPGVAEEQFF.

The J gene is TRBJ1-2, the V gene TRBV30; 10 bases align to TRBD1. V trimming: 8 bases; J trimming: 8 bases; junction bases outside the gene matches: 14. CDR1 is GTSNPN and CDR2 is SVGIG in the germline V gene (reference sequence). The CDR3 has 14 residues. CDR3 bases: TGTGCCACAACTGGGACAGGGGTTCCGGGAGGCTACACCTTC. This translates into CATTGTGVPGGYTF.

This clonotype was picked up one time. J is TRBJ2-4 and V is TRBV10-3, with 8 nucleotides matching TRBD1. CDR1 and CDR2 from the germline V gene are ENHRY and SYGVKD. The CDR3 consists of 22 residues. The trim removed 0 bases at V and 1 base at J, leaving 20 bases unmatched. CDR3 sequence (DNA): TGTGCCATCAGTGAGTCGGGAGGTGGGGGACAGGCGTCTCGGCTGGCCAAAAACATTCAGTACTTC. It translates to CAISESGGGGQASRLAKNIQYF.

The chain couples TRBV7-2 to TRBJ1-1; 7 bases line up with TRBD1. J lost 1 base, V lost 3 bases, and 14 bases had no gene match. The CDR3 runs 18 residues. CDR1 SGHTA and CDR2 FQGNSA come from the germline V gene. The CDR3 nucleotides read TGTGCCAGCAGCTTTGGTAACGACAGGGTTTTAGGGAACACTGAAGCTTTCTTT. Protein: CASSFGNDRVLGNTEAFF.

The chain carries TRBV2 and TRBJ1-5; 9 bases are shared with TRBD1. The CDR3 sequence is 13 residues long. Per the germline V gene, CDR1 is SNHLY and CDR2 is FYNNEI. J was trimmed by 7 bases and V by 7 bases; bases with no gene match: 5. CDR3 nucleotides: TGTGCCAGCAATGGACAGGGGAGACAGCCCCAGCATTTT. This gives the protein CASNGQGRQPQHF.

The chain couples TRBV4-1 to TRBJ1-2, with D perhaps matching TRBD1 (5 bases). The V gene's germline CDR1 is MGHRA and CDR2 YSYEKL. V dropped 0 bases and J dropped 5 bases, with 16 bases sitting between them. The CDR3 length is 16 residues. The CDR3 DNA sequence: TGCGCCAGCAGCCAAGAAGGAGGGTTGGGGGAATATGGCTACACCTTC. Encoded protein: CASSQEGGLGEYGYTF.

The chain recombines TRBV7-2 with TRBJ2-1, with TRBD2 identical over 8 bases. The CDR3 spans 17 residues. Germline CDR1 SGHTA, CDR2 FQGNSA. V shed 4 bases and J 0 bases; nucleotides not matched to a gene: 8. This chain's CDR3 is CASSSEASGSSYNEQFF. CDR3 coding DNA: TGTGCCAGCAGCTCGGAGGCTAGCGGGTCCTCCTACAATGAGCAGTTCTTC.

The rearrangement joins TRBV24-1 to TRBJ2-1; the D gene is possibly TRBD2 (6 bases). The CDR3 contains 16 residues. CDR1 and CDR2 (germline): KGHDR, SFDVKD. V was trimmed by 1 base and J by 1 base, leaving 10 bases between them. As DNA, the CDR3 is TGTGCCACCAGTGATTTTATCGGGGGTTCCTACAATGAGCAGTTCTTC. It translates to CATSDFIGGSYNEQFF.

This chain links TRBV30 with TRBJ1-4; D not certain. The germline V and J ends were trimmed by 5 bases and 0 bases, with 7 bases remaining between them. The CDR3 loop spans 13 amino acids. Germline V gene data show CDR1 as GTSNPN and CDR2 as SVGIG (reference sequence). The CDR3 reads CAWQPSTNEKLFF. CDR3 in DNA: TGTGCCTGGCAACCTTCAACTAATGAAAAACTGTTTTTT.

CDR3 DNA sequence: TGTGCCTGGAGTGTAGGACAGGAGGGTTCACCCCTCCACTTT. Translation: CAWSVGQEGSPLHF. V gene TRBV30 combines with J gene TRBJ1-6; 7 nucleotides line up with TRBD1. CDR1 GTSNPN and CDR2 SVGIG come from the germline V gene (reference sequence). The CDR3 extends over 14 amino acids. Unmatched junction bases numbered 5, after V lost 0 bases and J lost 9 bases.

V and J are TRBV24-1 and TRBJ2-1, with 12 nucleotides matching TRBD2. CDR1 and CDR2 from the germline V gene are KGHDR and SFDVKD. The CDR3 sequence is 15 residues long. Trimming removed 8 bases from V and 8 bases from J; junction bases left unmatched: 9. CDR3 region: CATKGTSGRVDEQFF. In DNA, the CDR3 is TGTGCCACCAAAGGGACTAGCGGGCGAGTGGATGAGCAGTTCTTC.

This clonotype was counted once. This chain joins TRBV20-1 and TRBJ1-5; D unresolved. Trimming cost V 8 bases and J 6 bases, with 8 bases left between them. This CDR3 is built from 10 residues. Germline CDR1 reads DFQATT; CDR2 reads SNEGSKA (reference sequence). CDR3 in amino acids: CSRKCQPQHF. The CDR3 DNA is TGCAGTAGAAAATGTCAGCCCCAGCATTTT.

This chain links TRBV12-3 or TRBV12-4 with TRBJ2-7; maybe TRBD2 (5 bases). V dropped 3 bases and J dropped 5 bases, with 14 bases sitting between them. There are 14 residues in the CDR3. The CDR3 sequence is CASSFGGAGNEQYF. DNA for the CDR3: TGTGCCAGCAGTTTCGGCGGAGCCGGGAACGAGCAGTACTTC.

V gene TRBV20-1 combines with J gene TRBJ2-1, with 8 positions matching TRBD2. Germline CDR1 reads DFQATT; CDR2 reads SNEGSKA (reference sequence). This CDR3 contains 13 residues. CDR3 sequence (DNA): TGCAGCGTCGCGCGAGCGGGAGAGTATGAGCAGTTCTTC. Translation: CSVARAGEYEQFF.

This clonotype was detected only once. The chain carries TRBV20-1 and TRBJ1-6; D is ambiguous. V gave up 2 bases and J gave up 2 bases, with 13 bases separating them. Germline lookup yields CDR1 DFQATT and CDR2 SNEGSKA (reference sequence). The CDR3 spans 16 residues. In DNA form, the CDR3 reads TGCAGTGCTAGACCGGTGCAGGACGCCTATAATTCACCCCTCCACTTT. Residues: CSARPVQDAYNSPLHF.